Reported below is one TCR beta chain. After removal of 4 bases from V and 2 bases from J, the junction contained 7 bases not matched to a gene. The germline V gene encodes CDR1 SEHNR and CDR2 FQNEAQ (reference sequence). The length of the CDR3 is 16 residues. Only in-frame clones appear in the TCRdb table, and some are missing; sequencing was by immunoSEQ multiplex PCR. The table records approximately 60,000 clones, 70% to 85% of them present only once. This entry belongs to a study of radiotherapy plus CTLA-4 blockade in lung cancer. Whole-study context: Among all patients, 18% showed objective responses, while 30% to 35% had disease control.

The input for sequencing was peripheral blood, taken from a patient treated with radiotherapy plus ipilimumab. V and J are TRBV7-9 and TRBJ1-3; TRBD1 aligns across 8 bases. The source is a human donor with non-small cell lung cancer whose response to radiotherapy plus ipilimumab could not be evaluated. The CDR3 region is CASSSTGGLAGNTIYF. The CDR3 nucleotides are TGTGCCAGCAGCTCAACAGGGGGTTTAGCTGGAAACACCATATATTTT.